These 29 T cell receptor beta chains were sequenced from one sample in a study of early T cells in non-severe SARS-CoV-2 infection. TCRdb reprocessed the 5' RACE reads with MiXCR, giving one entry per CDR3 protein. The table lists tens of thousands of distinct CDR3 sequences, around 13% of them singletons. The sample comprised whole blood. These receptors all stem from an adult who was a healthcare worker with PCR-confirmed SARS-CoV-2 infection or an uninfected control (not recorded which).

This clonotype occurred many times. The V gene is TRBV21-1, the J gene TRBJ1-1. TRBV21-1 constitutes a pseudogene. This CDR3 comprises 13 residues. The CDR3 sequence is CASSKLDENEAFF. CDR3 DNA: TGTGCCAGCAGCAAACTCGACGAGAATGAAGCTTTCTTT.

This clonotype was found many times. The chain carries TRBV27 and TRBJ2-2, with TRBD1 matching 12 bases. The CDR3 runs 21 residues. V dropped 8 bases and J dropped 0; count of bases not matched to a gene: 19. Germline-derived CDR1 and CDR2 are MNHEY and SMNVEV (reference sequence). CDR3 coding DNA: TGTGCCAGCCGTACACGACTTCCGGGACAGGGGGCTTTCGCGAACACCGGGGAGCTGTTTTTT. Translating it yields CASRTRLPGQGAFANTGELFF.

This clonotype was observed many times. The chain carries TRBV19 and TRBJ2-7; D might be TRBD2 (5 bases). Germline V gives CDR1 LNHDA, CDR2 SQIVND (reference sequence). V was trimmed by 6 bases and J by 3 bases, leaving 15 bases between them. The CDR3 covers 14 residues. The CDR3 coding sequence is TGTGCCAGTAGCCGGACGGGATTTGACTACGAGCAGTACTTC. Its protein is CASSRTGFDYEQYF.

Only a few counts were recorded for this clonotype. The rearrangement uses TRBV19 and TRBJ2-1, with a weak D call TRBD1 (5 bases). V was pared by 6 bases and J by 8 bases, with 8 bases between. Germline V gives CDR1 LNHDA, CDR2 SQIVND (reference sequence). The CDR3 length is 11 residues. The CDR3 here is CASRGHDEQFF. For the CDR3, the DNA is TGTGCCAGTAGAGGACACGATGAGCAGTTCTTC.

This clonotype has a handful of counts. The chain carries TRBV6-6 and TRBJ2-7; D may be TRBD1 or TRBD2 (5 bases each). Germline V gene data show CDR1 as MNHNY and CDR2 as SVGAGI (reference sequence). This CDR3 is 17 amino acids long. Between the trimmed V and J ends, which lost 2 bases and 3 bases, there was a span of 20 bases. The CDR3 protein is CASSYPKLPGPVYEQYF. CDR3 nucleotide sequence: TGTGCCAGCAGTTACCCGAAACTACCGGGACCAGTCTACGAGCAGTACTTC.

This clonotype turned up a few times. The chain carries TRBV15 and TRBJ1-6; no definite D call. The CDR3 is 17 residues long. Germline loops: CDR1 LNHNV, CDR2 YYDKDF (reference sequence). Between the trimmed V and J ends, which lost 5 bases and 0 bases, there was a span of 14 bases. The CDR3: CATSRRVGNSYNSPLHF. Written as DNA, the CDR3 is TGTGCCACCAGCCGCCGGGTGGGGAACTCCTATAATTCACCCCTCCACTTT.

This clonotype has only a few counts. The V call is TRBV18, the J call TRBJ1-1, with TRBD1 matching over 9 bases. J gave up 5 bases and V 3 bases, and 7 bases lay outside the gene matches. This CDR3 comprises 15 residues. Germline V gives CDR1 KGHSH, CDR2 LQKENI. The CDR3 DNA follows: TGTGCCAGCTCACCCTTCGGGACAGGGATGACTGAAGCTTTCTTT. Protein sequence: CASSPFGTGMTEAFF. Combining the CDR3 with reference TRBV18 and TRBJ1-1 gives the whole variable domain NAGVMQNPRHLVRRRGQEARLRCSPMKGHSHVYWYRQLPEEGLKFMVYLQKENIIDESGMPKERFSAEFPKEGPSILRIQQVVRGDSAAYFCASSPFGTGMTEAFFGQGTRLTVV.

CDR3: CASQNREAYNEQFF. In nucleotides, the CDR3 is TGTGCCAGCCAAAACAGAGAAGCCTACAATGAGCAGTTCTTC. The V call is TRBV2, the J call TRBJ2-1; D uncertain. Trimming cost V 8 bases and J 2 bases, with 13 bases left between them. Germline-derived CDR1 and CDR2 are SNHLY and FYNNEI. The CDR3 is 14 amino acids.

The chain combines TRBV7-2 with TRBJ2-3, with 11 bases matching TRBD2. V lost 4 bases to trimming and J lost 6 bases; unmatched junction nucleotides: 6. This CDR3 region has 15 residues. Germline lookup yields CDR1 SGHTA and CDR2 FQGNSA. The DNA of the CDR3 is TGTGCCAGCAGCTACACTAGCGGGGGCCGCGATACGCAGTATTTT. Amino acids: CASSYTSGGRDTQYF.

This clonotype came up many times. This chain connects TRBV9 to TRBJ2-5, with 7 bases fitting TRBD1. V shed 1 base and J 3 bases; nucleotides not matched to a gene: 3. This CDR3 is 14 amino acids long. CDR1 is SGDLS and CDR2 is YYNGEE in the germline V gene. CDR3 sequence reads: CASSVRGQEETQYF. CDR3 bases: TGTGCCAGCAGCGTAAGGGGGCAGGAAGAGACCCAGTACTTC.

There are many counts of this clonotype. The chain links TRBV11-3 to TRBJ1-1; 7 bases are a match to TRBD1. Trimming cost V 1 base and J 4 bases; bases outside gene matches: 0. Per the germline V gene, CDR1 is SGHNT and CDR2 is YENEEA. CDR3 size: 13 residues. CDR3 protein: CASSLAGGTEAFF. The CDR3 DNA reads TGTGCCAGCAGCTTAGCAGGGGGCACTGAAGCTTTCTTT.

The rearrangement joins TRBV20-1 to TRBJ2-7, with 9 positions matching TRBD1. Germline V gives CDR1 DFQATT, CDR2 SNEGSKA (reference sequence). This CDR3 region has 12 residues. With 5 bases clipped from V and 1 base from J, the junction kept 0 bases outside the gene matches. CDR3 coding DNA: TGCAGTGCTGGGACAGGGTCCTACGAGCAGTACTTC. This encodes CSAGTGSYEQYF.

The chain uses TRBV5-4 and TRBJ2-1; TRBD2 matches 8 bases. The V and J ends lost 2 bases and 7 bases, in that order; junction bases with no gene match: 8. The CDR3 totals 15 residues. CDR1 SGHNT and CDR2 YYREEE come from the germline V gene (reference sequence). The CDR3 sequence: CASSFWLAGVNEQFF. DNA of the CDR3: TGTGCCAGCAGCTTTTGGCTAGCGGGTGTGAATGAGCAGTTCTTC.

In its sample, this clonotype is medium-sized. J is TRBJ2-3 and V is TRBV7-8; no clear D. This CDR3 spans 12 amino acids. Trimming stripped 5 bases from V and 3 bases from J, with 6 bases between. Germline CDR1 SGHVS, CDR2 FQNEAQ. CDR3 nucleotides: TGTGCCAGCAGCCCGAATACAGATACGCAGTATTTT. Its translation is CASSPNTDTQYF. Full variable domain (outside the CDR3, taken from reference TRBV7-8 and TRBJ2-3): GAGVSQSPRYKVAKRGQDVALRCDPISGHVSLFWYQQALGQGPEFLTYFQNEAQLDKSGLPSDRFFAERPEGSVSTLKIQRTQQEDSAVYLCASSPNTDTQYFGPGTRLTVL.

This clonotype turned up a few times. The chain employs TRBV6-1 and TRBJ2-3, with TRBD2 identical over 9 bases. Trimming took 2 bases from V and 2 from J; bases not matched to a gene: 8. CDR1 is MNHNS and CDR2 is SASEGT in the germline V gene. This CDR3 has 17 amino acids. The CDR3 sequence: CASSERASGALTDTQYF. Here the CDR3 DNA reads TGTGCCAGCAGTGAAAGGGCTAGCGGGGCCCTCACAGATACGCAGTATTTT.

The CDR3 region is CASSGTRDTQYF. The CDR3 DNA reads TGTGCCAGCAGCGGGACACGGGATACGCAGTATTTT. The rearrangement uses TRBV12-3 or TRBV12-4 and TRBJ2-3, with D maybe TRBD1 (6 bases). This CDR3 comprises 12 residues. V gave up 6 bases and J gave up 6 bases, with 10 bases separating them.

The rearrangement uses TRBV29-1 and TRBJ1-4; D perhaps matches TRBD1 (6 bases). Germline V CDR1 and CDR2: SQVTM, ANQGSEA. The CDR3 consists of 14 residues. The V and J ends lost 4 bases and 7 bases respectively, with 16 bases between them. The CDR3 DNA reads as TGCAGCGTTGGAACAGGGAGTACTCGTGAAAAACTGTTTTTT. Translated: CSVGTGSTREKLFF.

This chain connects TRBV29-1 to TRBJ2-3, with 7 bases identical to TRBD2. Germline V gene data show CDR1 as SQVTM and CDR2 as ANQGSEA. Trimming took 4 bases from V and 2 from J; bases not matched to a gene: 9. There are 15 residues in the CDR3. CDR3 bases: TGCAGCGTTGTGGTGTCGAGCGGGGCCACAGATACGCAGTATTTT. It yields the protein CSVVVSSGATDTQYF.

This clonotype was observed at least ten times. The genes are TRBV12-3 or TRBV12-4 and TRBJ1-1, with D unclear. There are 12 residues in the CDR3. The ends were cut back, 1 base at V and 5 bases at J, with 5 bases in the middle. The CDR3 here is CASSLGVTEAFF. CDR3 bases: TGTGCCAGCAGTTTAGGGGTTACTGAAGCTTTCTTT.

The chain is built from TRBV6-5 and TRBJ1-2; unclear D gene. The germline V and J ends were trimmed by 6 bases and 5 bases, with 13 bases remaining between them. This CDR3 spans 13 amino acids. The germline gives CDR1 MNHEY, CDR2 SVGAGI. CDR3 residues: CASRLTENYGYTF. CDR3 nucleotides: TGTGCCAGCAGGTTGACTGAGAATTATGGCTACACCTTC.

This chain links TRBV11-3 with TRBJ2-3, with a tentative D call TRBD1 (5 bases). Germline V gives CDR1 SGHNT, CDR2 YENEEA. V was trimmed by 1 base and J by 6 bases, leaving 5 bases between them. The length of the CDR3 is 12 residues. The CDR3 region is CASSLAGDTQYF. CDR3 nucleotides: TGTGCCAGCAGCTTAGCAGGGGATACGCAGTATTTT.

This clonotype was found many times. This chain connects TRBV4-1 to TRBJ1-1; possibly TRBD1 for D (5 bases). Trimming left V 6 bases short and J 0 bases short, with 20 bases between. The V gene's germline CDR1 is MGHRA and CDR2 YSYEKL. CDR3 length equals 17 residues. The DNA of the CDR3 is TGCGCCAGCAGTCGCGGGGGGATTGTGGCTCTGAACACTGAAGCTTTCTTT. It is translated as CASSRGGIVALNTEAFF.

This clonotype was observed a few times. The chain is built from TRBV7-3 and TRBJ1-3; D is uncertain. CDR3 length equals 16 residues. The ends were cut back, 5 bases at V and 0 bases at J, with 14 bases in the middle. The germline V gene encodes CDR1 SGHTA and CDR2 FQGTGA. Written as DNA, the CDR3 is TGTGCCAGCAGCGTAAGCGCGGCCGGCTCTGGAAACACCATATATTTT. This encodes CASSVSAAGSGNTIYF.

The chain is built from TRBV9 and TRBJ2-5; D gene ambiguous. The V gene's germline CDR1 is SGDLS and CDR2 YYNGEE. Trimming took off 3 bases at V and 2 bases at J, with 14 bases between the two ends. The CDR3 has 15 residues. The CDR3: CASSAALGRQETQYF. The DNA for the CDR3 is TGTGCCAGCAGCGCCGCCCTCGGCAGACAAGAGACCCAGTACTTC. The variable domain in full, completed from reference TRBV9 and TRBJ2-5, reads DSGVTQTPKHLITATGQRVTLRCSPRSGDLSVYWYQQSLDQGLQFLIQYYNGEERAKGNILERFSAQQFPDLHSELNLSSLELGDSALYFCASSAALGRQETQYFGPGTRLLVL.

About this clonotype itself: Because it lacks the conserved phenylalanine or tryptophan at the end, this CDR3 is likely a read error. The chain is built from TRBV18 and TRBJ2-5; D is unresolved. The V gene lost 2 bases and the J gene lost 4 bases, with 14 bases spanning the gap. This CDR3 has 15 amino acids. In germline, CDR1 is KGHSH, CDR2 LQKENI. CDR3 nucleotides: TGTGCCAGCTCACCATCAGGACGATCTACAGAGACCCAGTACCTC. Translated, it gives CASSPSGRSTETQYL.

This clonotype was seen only a few times. This chain connects TRBV6-6 to TRBJ1-1; the D is unclear. Germline CDR1 and CDR2: MNHNY and SVGAGI (reference sequence). V was cut by 6 bases and J by 5 bases, with 4 bases left in between. The CDR3 is made up of 10 amino acids. This CDR3 reads CASRDTEAFF. The CDR3 DNA follows: TGTGCCAGCAGGGATACTGAAGCTTTCTTT.

This clonotype was seen repeatedly, ten times or more. The chain is built from TRBV6-2 or TRBV6-3 and TRBJ1-1; D may be TRBD1 (5 bases). From germline, CDR1 is MNHEY and CDR2 SVGEGT. The CDR3 loop spans 16 amino acids. V lost 4 bases to trimming and J lost 3 bases, with 18 bases between them. The CDR3 is CASSSAAGPADTEAFF. The CDR3 DNA reads TGTGCCAGCAGTTCTGCGGCGGGACCGGCCGACACTGAAGCTTTCTTT.

Comments on this clonotype: Sequence at one end of the junction differs from germline and may be a read error. The DNA for the CDR3 is TGTGTCAGCAGCTTAGTTATCGGACTAGCGGGGGATGAGCAGTTCTTC. Protein: CVSSLVIGLAGDEQFF. This chain links TRBV7-9 with TRBJ2-1, with TRBD2 matching over 13 bases. The CDR3 has 16 amino acids. From germline, CDR1 is SEHNR and CDR2 FQNEAQ (reference sequence).

This clonotype was seen only a few times. The rearrangement joins TRBV6-1 to TRBJ2-7, with 8 bases identical to TRBD2. CDR3 length: 16 residues. Germline trimming cut 3 bases from V and 4 bases from J; bases unmatched to any gene: 11. Germline CDR1 is MNHNS and CDR2 is SASEGT. CDR3 protein: CASSDFSGGAVYEQYF. In DNA form, the CDR3 reads TGTGCCAGCAGTGATTTCTCCGGGGGGGCAGTTTACGAGCAGTACTTC.